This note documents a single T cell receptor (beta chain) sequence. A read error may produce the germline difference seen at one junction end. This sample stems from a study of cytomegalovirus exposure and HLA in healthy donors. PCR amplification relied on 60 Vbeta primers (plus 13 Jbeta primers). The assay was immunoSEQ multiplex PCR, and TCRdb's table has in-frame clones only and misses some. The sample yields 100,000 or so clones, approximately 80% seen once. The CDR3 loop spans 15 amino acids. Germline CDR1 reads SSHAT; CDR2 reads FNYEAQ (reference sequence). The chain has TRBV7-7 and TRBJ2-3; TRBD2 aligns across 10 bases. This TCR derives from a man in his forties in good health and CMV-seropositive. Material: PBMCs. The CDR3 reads CASRRLAGDTDTQYF. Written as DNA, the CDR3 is TGTGCTAGCAGAAGGCTAGCGGGGGACACAGATACGCAGTATTTT. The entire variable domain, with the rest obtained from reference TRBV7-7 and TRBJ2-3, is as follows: GAGVSQSPRYKVTKRGQDVTLRCDPISSHATLYWYQQALGQGPEFLTYFNYEAQPDKSGLPSDRFSAERPEGSISTLTIQRTEQRDSAMYRCASRRLAGDTDTQYFGPGTRLTVL.